This TCR beta chain is from a study of blood T cell repertoires in COVID-19. Study at large: COVID-19 samples, acute and convalescent, were from the United States, Italy and Spain. T cells, B-cell-depleted T cells, or PBMCs provided the cDNA or gDNA that served as material.

This clone was recorded a few times. The CDR3 sequence is 15 residues long. Trimming removed 1 base from V and 8 bases from J, with 12 bases in between. In germline, CDR1 is SGHTA, CDR2 FQGNSA. Per the study methods: Reference gene primer amplification gave estimated nucleated cell counts. Sequenced by immunoSEQ multiplex PCR; TCRdb stores in-frame clones only, minus some. V and J calls and clone size follow that table, whereas D and trimming were derived from the DNA. The table lists about 64,000 clones, roughly four fifths of them singletons. The V call is TRBV7-2, the J call TRBJ1-6; possible D gene TRBD1, 5 bases. This TCR derives from an elderly man with acute or convalescent COVID-19. Sequencing was done on a sample of peripheral blood. The CDR3 bases are TGTGCCAGCAGCTTAGTCCCAGGGCGAGATTCACCCCTCCACTTT. Its translation: CASSLVPGRDSPLHF.